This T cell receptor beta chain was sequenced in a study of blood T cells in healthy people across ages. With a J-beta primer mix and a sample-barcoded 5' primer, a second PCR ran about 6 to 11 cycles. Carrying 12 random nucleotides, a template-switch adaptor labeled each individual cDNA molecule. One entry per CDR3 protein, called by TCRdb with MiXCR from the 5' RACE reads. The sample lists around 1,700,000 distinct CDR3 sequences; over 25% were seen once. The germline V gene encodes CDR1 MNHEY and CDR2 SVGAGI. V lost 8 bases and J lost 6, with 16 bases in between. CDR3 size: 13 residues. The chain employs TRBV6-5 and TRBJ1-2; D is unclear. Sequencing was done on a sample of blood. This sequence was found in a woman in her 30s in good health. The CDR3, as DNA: TGTGCCAGCGCCCCTAGGGAAGTGGATGGCTACACCTTC. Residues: CASAPREVDGYTF.